The rows below give T cell receptor beta chains drawn from one sample of a study of blood T cell repertoires in COVID-19. The table came from immunoSEQ multiplex PCR; TCRdb's copy has only in-frame clones and leaves some out. Of some 130,000 clones listed, approximately 86% are singletons. The sample comprised PBMCs or T cells enriched from blood (not recorded which). All receptors derive from a woman in her forties or fifties who had recovered from COVID-19. Each CDR3 is given with its conserved first and last residue. Fields, in order: V gene, D gene, J gene, clone size, CDR3 DNA, CDR3 protein. The D gene is left open where the match is weak. The size field is filled for only some rows; it gives once, few, many or a size class.

TRBV11-2	.	TRBJ2-5	few	TGTGCCAGCAGCTTAGATCGACAGTACCAAGAGACCCAGTACTTC	CASSLDRQYQETQYF
TRBV7-9	.	TRBJ1-5	.	TGTGCCAGCAGCCAACAGGGATACGGTCAGCCCCAGCATTTT	CASSQQGYGQPQHF
TRBV27	.	TRBJ1-1	once	TGTGCCAGCAGTTTATCGGGGGCAGGGACTGAAGCTTTCTTT	CASSLSGAGTEAFF
TRBV6-6	TRBD1	TRBJ1-1	.	TGTGCCAGCAGTAAGACAGGGGCCGAGAACACTGAAGCTTTCTTT	CASSKTGAENTEAFF
TRBV15	.	TRBJ1-6	.	TGTGCCACCAGCAGAGATCCGGGGGAAAATTCACCCCTCCACTTT	CATSRDPGENSPLHF
TRBV7-2	.	TRBJ1-1	.	TGTGCCAGCAGCTCCCATTGGAGGGAAAAGGGGACTGAAGCTTTCTTT	CASSSHWREKGTEAFF
TRBV7-9	TRBD1	TRBJ1-4	.	TGTGCCAGCAGCTATGTCACAGGGGTCCTCAATGAAAAACTGTTTTTT	CASSYVTGVLNEKLFF
TRBV28	TRBD1	TRBJ1-1	.	TGTGCCAGCAGTCCGCCTCGACAGGGGCCTGAAGCTTTCTTT	CASSPPRQGPEAFF
TRBV7-3	TRBD1	TRBJ1-1	.	TGTGCCAGCAGCATCGGGACAGGGGCGAACACTGAAGCTTTCTTT	CASSIGTGANTEAFF
TRBV11-2	TRBD1	TRBJ1-1	.	TGTGCCAGCGGGACAGGGTTGGGCACTGAAGCTTTCTTT	CASGTGLGTEAFF
TRBV9	TRBD1	TRBJ2-5	.	TGTGCCAGCAGCCCAGATGGGTCAGGGGGAGAGACCCAGTACTTC	CASSPDGSGGETQYF
TRBV4-2	.	TRBJ2-2	.	TGTGCCAGCAGGACCGGGACTAACACCGGGGAGCTGTTTTTT	CASRTGTNTGELFF
TRBV11-2	.	TRBJ1-5	.	TGTGCCAGCAGCTTAGGAGGAATCAATCAGCCCCAGCATTTT	CASSLGGINQPQHF
TRBV11-3	.	TRBJ2-3	.	TGTGCCAGCAGCTTGCTGGAGACAGATACGCAGTATTTT	CASSLLETDTQYF
TRBV5-5	TRBD2	TRBJ2-7	.	TGTGCCAGCAGCTCCCGGGGGGACTACGAGCAGTACTTC	CASSSRGDYEQYF
TRBV5-1	.	TRBJ1-2	.	TGCGCCAGCAGCTCGGGGGAAGTGTATGGCTACACCTTC	CASSSGEVYGYTF
TRBV15	TRBD1	TRBJ1-2	few	TGTGCCACCAGCAGAGATTTGGACAGGCCTGGCTACACCTTC	CATSRDLDRPGYTF
TRBV7-6	TRBD2	TRBJ2-5	.	TGTGCCAGCAGCTTAGCAGCATTTAGCGGGGGCATGGAGACCCAGTACTTC	CASSLAAFSGGMETQYF
TRBV15	TRBD2	TRBJ2-5	.	TGTGCCACCAGACTAGCGAGGGAGGAGACCCAGTACTTC	CATRLAREETQYF
TRBV2	.	TRBJ2-2	.	TGTGCCAGCAGTGATGAACGTACAGGGAGATACACCGGGGAGCTGTTTTTT	CASSDERTGRYTGELFF
TRBV11-2	TRBD2	TRBJ2-7	once	TGTGCCAGCAGACTTTGGGGGGGTTCCTACGAGCAGTACTTC	CASRLWGGSYEQYF
TRBV4-2	.	TRBJ1-3	.	TGTGCCAGCAGCCAAGGGGACACCGAGAACACCATATATTTT	CASSQGDTENTIYF
TRBV20-1	.	TRBJ1-1	.	TGCAGTGCTAGTAGGCAGGGTAACACTGAAGCTTTCTTT	CSASRQGNTEAFF
TRBV19	.	TRBJ2-7	.	TGTGCCAGTAGTGTGGGGGGCGAGCAGTACTTC	CASSVGGEQYF
TRBV18	TRBD1	TRBJ1-5	.	TGTGCCAGCTCATCCAGCCAGGGGGCAGGGAATCAGCCCCAGCATTTT	CASSSSQGAGNQPQHF
TRBV5-1	.	TRBJ1-1	.	TGCGCCAGCAGCCCGGGAGCGTCAGCCAAAGGACACACTGAAGCTTTCTTT	CASSPGASAKGHTEAFF
TRBV3-1/TRBV3-2	.	TRBJ2-7	.	TGTGCCAGCAGCCTTGCCCCGGGACTCTCAGCCTACGAGCAGTACTTC	CASSLAPGLSAYEQYF
TRBV10-3	.	TRBJ1-3	.	TGTGCCATCAGTGAGACACAGGGATCCGGAAACACCATATATTTT	CAISETQGSGNTIYF
TRBV7-9	.	TRBJ1-1	.	TGTGCCAGCAGCTTCCGGGTAGACACTGAAGCTTTCTTT	CASSFRVDTEAFF
TRBV11-2	TRBD2	TRBJ2-3	.	TGTGCCAGCAGCACACTAGCGGGGGGGGATACGCAGTATTTT	CASSTLAGGDTQYF
TRBV10-1	TRBD1	TRBJ2-3	.	TGCGCCAGCAGCTCGGAGGACAGGGGGCAAGATACGCAGTATTTT	CASSSEDRGQDTQYF
TRBV7-2	TRBD1	TRBJ1-1	.	TGTGCCAGCAGCTTAAGACAGGGGGGAGAAGCTTTCTTT	CASSLRQGGEAFF